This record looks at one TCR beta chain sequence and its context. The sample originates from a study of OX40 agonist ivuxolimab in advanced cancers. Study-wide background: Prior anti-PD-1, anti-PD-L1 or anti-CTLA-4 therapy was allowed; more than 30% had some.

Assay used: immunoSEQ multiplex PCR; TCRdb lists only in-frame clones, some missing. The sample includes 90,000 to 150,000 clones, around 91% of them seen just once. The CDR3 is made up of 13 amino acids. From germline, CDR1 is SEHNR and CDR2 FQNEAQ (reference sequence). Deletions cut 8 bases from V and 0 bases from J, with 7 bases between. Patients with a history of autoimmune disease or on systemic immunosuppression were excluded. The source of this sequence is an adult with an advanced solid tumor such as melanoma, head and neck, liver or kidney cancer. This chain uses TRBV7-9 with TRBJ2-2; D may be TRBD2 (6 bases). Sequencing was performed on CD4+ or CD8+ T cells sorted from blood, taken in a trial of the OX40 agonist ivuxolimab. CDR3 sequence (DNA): TGTGCCAGCGGGGGGACGAACACCGGGGAGCTGTTTTTT. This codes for CASGGTNTGELFF.